These T cell receptor beta chains were read from a single sample in a study of identical twins. TCRdb used MiXCR to reprocess the 5' RACE reads, holding one entry per CDR3 protein. The table records about 190,000 distinct CDR3 sequences, around a sixth of them present only once. This same sample was also taken into another study, of T cells expressing NK-cell markers.

The sample was CD8+ T cells sorted from blood. All receptors derive from a woman under 30 in good health. CDR3s include the opening cysteine and the closing phenylalanine or tryptophan. The D gene is left open where the match is weak. The size of a clone is reported for some rows only, either as once, few or many, or as a class for expanded clones.

CDR3 length	V gene	D gene	J gene	clone size	CDR3 protein	CDR3 DNA
13	TRBV20-1	NA	TRBJ1-1	NA	CSASAYGDTEAFF	TGCAGTGCTAGTGCCTACGGAGACACTGAAGCTTTCTTT
12	TRBV6-1	NA	TRBJ2-1	NA	CASSEQANEQFF	TGTGCCAGCAGTGAACAAGCAAATGAGCAGTTCTTC
16	TRBV6-2/TRBV6-3	TRBD1	TRBJ2-7	NA	CASSWPPGQLLYEQYF	TGTGCCAGCAGTTGGCCCCCGGGACAGTTACTCTACGAGCAGTACTTC
18	TRBV20-1	NA	TRBJ2-2	NA	CSARDFSLATPNTGELFF	TGCAGTGCTAGAGATTTTTCACTCGCCACCCCGAACACCGGGGAGCTGTTTTTT
16	TRBV29-1	TRBD2	TRBJ2-2	NA	CSVEGTSGGVYGELFF	TGCAGCGTTGAAGGGACTAGCGGGGGCGTTTACGGGGAGCTGTTTTTT
17	TRBV6-2/TRBV6-3	TRBD2	TRBJ2-1	few	CASSSFFSGTSYNEQFF	TGTGCCAGCAGTTCTTTCTTTAGCGGGACATCCTACAATGAGCAGTTCTTC
16	TRBV5-5	NA	TRBJ2-5	NA	CASSESDVGAVETQYF	TGTGCCAGCAGCGAATCCGACGTGGGGGCAGTAGAGACCCAGTACTTC
15	TRBV12-3/TRBV12-4	TRBD2	TRBJ2-1	few	CASSFSGGARDEQFF	TGTGCCAGCAGTTTTAGCGGGGGGGCTCGGGATGAGCAGTTCTTC
14	TRBV12-3/TRBV12-4	TRBD2	TRBJ2-1	few	CASSRLAADNEQFF	TGTGCCAGCAGCCGACTAGCGGCGGACAATGAGCAGTTCTTC
14	TRBV6-1	TRBD2	TRBJ2-3	few	CASSQGTSTDTQYF	TGTGCCAGCAGCCAAGGGACTAGTACAGATACGCAGTATTTT
16	TRBV10-3	NA	TRBJ1-6	NA	CAISESTRANNSPLHF	TGTGCCATCAGTGAGTCGACGCGGGCGAATAATTCACCCCTCCACTTT
13	TRBV20-1	NA	TRBJ1-2	NA	CSAPGQGSYGYTF	TGCAGTGCTCCCGGTCAGGGATCCTATGGCTACACCTTC
16	TRBV12-3/TRBV12-4	NA	TRBJ1-1	many	CASSLTPSTENTEAFF	TGTGCCAGCAGTTTGACCCCCTCGACAGAAAACACTGAAGCTTTCTTT
14	TRBV19	NA	TRBJ1-2	many	CASSINPRDYGYTF	TGTGCCAGTAGTATAAACCCTCGGGACTATGGCTACACCTTC
14	TRBV11-2	NA	TRBJ2-5	NA	CASSLDHRKETQYF	TGTGCCAGCAGCTTAGATCACAGAAAAGAGACCCAGTACTTC
11	TRBV7-9	NA	TRBJ1-1	few	CASAGNTEAFF	TGTGCCAGCGCCGGGAACACTGAAGCTTTCTTT
18	TRBV7-2	NA	TRBJ2-1	NA	CASSLPNYRPRAYNEQFF	TGTGCCAGCAGCTTACCTAACTACAGGCCCCGGGCCTACAATGAGCAGTTCTTC
18	TRBV2	TRBD2	TRBJ2-3	many	CASSEGVRREGLGDTQYF	TGTGCCAGCAGTGAAGGTGTCCGCCGGGAGGGCCTGGGAGATACGCAGTATTTT
13	TRBV6-5	NA	TRBJ2-1	few	CASSYPGYNEQFF	TGTGCCAGCAGTTACCCGGGTTACAATGAGCAGTTCTTC
17	TRBV11-3	NA	TRBJ2-5	few	CASSLGVVLDGEETQYF	TGTGCCAGCAGCCTCGGGGTCGTCTTAGATGGGGAGGAGACCCAGTACTTC
16	TRBV6-2/TRBV6-3	TRBD2	TRBJ2-1	NA	CASSLGLPSSYNEQFF	TGTGCCAGCAGTTTGGGACTACCGAGCTCCTACAATGAGCAGTTCTTC
12	TRBV6-1	NA	TRBJ2-7	few	CASSATVYEQYF	TGTGCCAGCAGTGCGACTGTATACGAGCAGTACTTC
15	TRBV4-2	NA	TRBJ2-3	few	CASSQDLRGTDTQYF	TGTGCCAGCAGCCAAGATCTTCGGGGCACAGATACGCAGTATTTT
16	TRBV10-3	NA	TRBJ1-5	NA	CAISETGVYSNQPQHF	TGTGCCATCAGTGAAACAGGAGTTTATAGCAATCAGCCCCAGCATTTT
15	TRBV29-1	TRBD2	TRBJ2-2	NA	CSVAGTSGTRGELFF	TGCAGCGTTGCCGGGACTAGCGGGACCAGGGGGGAGCTGTTTTTT
15	TRBV15	TRBD2	TRBJ2-7	few	CATSVRSGGVYEQYF	TGTGCCACCAGCGTGCGTAGCGGGGGCGTCTACGAGCAGTACTTC
14	TRBV7-9	NA	TRBJ1-4	NA	CASSIEGFGEKLFF	TGTGCCAGCAGCATTGAGGGTTTCGGGGAAAAACTGTTTTTT
14	TRBV4-2	NA	TRBJ1-4	NA	CASSQGLGNEKLFF	TGTGCCAGCAGCCAAGGGCTAGGGAATGAAAAACTGTTTTTT
11	TRBV28	NA	TRBJ1-2	NA	CASSFDDGYTF	TGTGCCAGCAGTTTCGATGATGGCTACACCTTC
17	TRBV5-5	TRBD2	TRBJ2-1	few	CASSSTQREGSYNEQFF	TGTGCCAGCAGCTCCACCCAGCGGGAGGGCTCCTACAATGAGCAGTTCTTC
13	TRBV27	NA	TRBJ2-3	NA	CVSGTMSTDTQYF	TGTGTATCCGGGACAATGAGCACAGATACGCAGTATTTT
19	TRBV11-1	NA	TRBJ2-1	few	CASSLGAGTADPTYNEQFF	TGTGCCAGCAGCTTAGGGGCCGGGACTGCAGACCCCACCTACAATGAGCAGTTCTTC
15	TRBV6-4	NA	TRBJ2-1	medium-sized	CASSDSAGAVNEQFF	TGTGCCAGCAGTGACTCGGCGGGGGCGGTAAATGAGCAGTTCTTC
14	TRBV7-9	NA	TRBJ2-3	few	CASSFMGSPDTQYF	TGTGCCAGCAGCTTTATGGGGAGCCCAGATACGCAGTATTTT
15	TRBV11-2	NA	TRBJ2-5	NA	CASSLGSGAKETQYF	TGTGCCAGCAGCTTAGGGAGCGGAGCCAAAGAGACCCAGTACTTC
16	TRBV11-2	NA	TRBJ1-1	NA	CASSLEPGHPNTEAFF	TGTGCCAGCAGCTTAGAACCGGGACACCCTAACACTGAAGCTTTCTTT
15	TRBV10-3	TRBD2	TRBJ2-1	NA	CAISLTSGDHNEQFF	TGTGCCATCAGCCTCACTAGCGGGGATCACAATGAGCAGTTCTTC
16	TRBV9	NA	TRBJ2-5	NA	CASSVGGSTSPETQYF	TGTGCCAGCAGCGTAGGGGGTAGCACCTCCCCGGAGACCCAGTACTTC
13	TRBV5-1	TRBD1	TRBJ2-7	few	CASSFGTGDEQYF	TGCGCCAGCAGCTTTGGGACAGGGGACGAGCAGTACTTC
15	TRBV12-3/TRBV12-4	NA	TRBJ2-5	NA	CASSFLGTKLETQYF	TGTGCCAGCAGTTTTCTAGGCACTAAGCTCGAGACCCAGTACTTC
12	TRBV20-1	NA	TRBJ2-7	NA	CSASWTAYEQYF	TGCAGTGCTAGCTGGACAGCCTACGAGCAGTACTTC
13	TRBV19	NA	TRBJ1-1	NA	CASSIWPNTEAFF	TGTGCCAGTAGTATTTGGCCCAACACTGAAGCTTTCTTT
17	TRBV7-9	NA	TRBJ2-3	NA	CASSSAILGLSTDTQYF	TGTGCCAGCAGCTCCGCGATATTGGGGCTATCCACAGATACGCAGTATTTT
16	TRBV5-1	NA	TRBJ1-2	NA	CASSSEPGPPGDGYTF	TGCGCCAGCAGCTCGGAACCGGGACCACCTGGGGATGGCTACACCTTC
11	TRBV20-1	NA	TRBJ1-1	many	CSATGTVEAFF	TGCAGTGCTACCGGGACCGTCGAAGCTTTCTTT
16	TRBV7-9	NA	TRBJ2-4	NA	CASSYLGGGGKNIQYF	TGTGCCAGCAGCTATCTCGGCGGCGGCGGCAAAAACATTCAGTACTTC
15	TRBV2	NA	TRBJ2-1	few	CASCSTTLTYNEQFF	TGTGCCAGCTGTAGTACGACCCTTACCTACAATGAGCAGTTCTTC
14	TRBV10-3	TRBD2	TRBJ2-7	many	CAIHGGGKPYEQYF	TGTGCCATACACGGGGGGGGTAAGCCCTACGAGCAGTACTTC
13	TRBV13	NA	TRBJ1-2	NA	CASSLGRQDGYTF	TGTGCCAGCAGCTTAGGCCGGCAGGATGGCTACACCTTC